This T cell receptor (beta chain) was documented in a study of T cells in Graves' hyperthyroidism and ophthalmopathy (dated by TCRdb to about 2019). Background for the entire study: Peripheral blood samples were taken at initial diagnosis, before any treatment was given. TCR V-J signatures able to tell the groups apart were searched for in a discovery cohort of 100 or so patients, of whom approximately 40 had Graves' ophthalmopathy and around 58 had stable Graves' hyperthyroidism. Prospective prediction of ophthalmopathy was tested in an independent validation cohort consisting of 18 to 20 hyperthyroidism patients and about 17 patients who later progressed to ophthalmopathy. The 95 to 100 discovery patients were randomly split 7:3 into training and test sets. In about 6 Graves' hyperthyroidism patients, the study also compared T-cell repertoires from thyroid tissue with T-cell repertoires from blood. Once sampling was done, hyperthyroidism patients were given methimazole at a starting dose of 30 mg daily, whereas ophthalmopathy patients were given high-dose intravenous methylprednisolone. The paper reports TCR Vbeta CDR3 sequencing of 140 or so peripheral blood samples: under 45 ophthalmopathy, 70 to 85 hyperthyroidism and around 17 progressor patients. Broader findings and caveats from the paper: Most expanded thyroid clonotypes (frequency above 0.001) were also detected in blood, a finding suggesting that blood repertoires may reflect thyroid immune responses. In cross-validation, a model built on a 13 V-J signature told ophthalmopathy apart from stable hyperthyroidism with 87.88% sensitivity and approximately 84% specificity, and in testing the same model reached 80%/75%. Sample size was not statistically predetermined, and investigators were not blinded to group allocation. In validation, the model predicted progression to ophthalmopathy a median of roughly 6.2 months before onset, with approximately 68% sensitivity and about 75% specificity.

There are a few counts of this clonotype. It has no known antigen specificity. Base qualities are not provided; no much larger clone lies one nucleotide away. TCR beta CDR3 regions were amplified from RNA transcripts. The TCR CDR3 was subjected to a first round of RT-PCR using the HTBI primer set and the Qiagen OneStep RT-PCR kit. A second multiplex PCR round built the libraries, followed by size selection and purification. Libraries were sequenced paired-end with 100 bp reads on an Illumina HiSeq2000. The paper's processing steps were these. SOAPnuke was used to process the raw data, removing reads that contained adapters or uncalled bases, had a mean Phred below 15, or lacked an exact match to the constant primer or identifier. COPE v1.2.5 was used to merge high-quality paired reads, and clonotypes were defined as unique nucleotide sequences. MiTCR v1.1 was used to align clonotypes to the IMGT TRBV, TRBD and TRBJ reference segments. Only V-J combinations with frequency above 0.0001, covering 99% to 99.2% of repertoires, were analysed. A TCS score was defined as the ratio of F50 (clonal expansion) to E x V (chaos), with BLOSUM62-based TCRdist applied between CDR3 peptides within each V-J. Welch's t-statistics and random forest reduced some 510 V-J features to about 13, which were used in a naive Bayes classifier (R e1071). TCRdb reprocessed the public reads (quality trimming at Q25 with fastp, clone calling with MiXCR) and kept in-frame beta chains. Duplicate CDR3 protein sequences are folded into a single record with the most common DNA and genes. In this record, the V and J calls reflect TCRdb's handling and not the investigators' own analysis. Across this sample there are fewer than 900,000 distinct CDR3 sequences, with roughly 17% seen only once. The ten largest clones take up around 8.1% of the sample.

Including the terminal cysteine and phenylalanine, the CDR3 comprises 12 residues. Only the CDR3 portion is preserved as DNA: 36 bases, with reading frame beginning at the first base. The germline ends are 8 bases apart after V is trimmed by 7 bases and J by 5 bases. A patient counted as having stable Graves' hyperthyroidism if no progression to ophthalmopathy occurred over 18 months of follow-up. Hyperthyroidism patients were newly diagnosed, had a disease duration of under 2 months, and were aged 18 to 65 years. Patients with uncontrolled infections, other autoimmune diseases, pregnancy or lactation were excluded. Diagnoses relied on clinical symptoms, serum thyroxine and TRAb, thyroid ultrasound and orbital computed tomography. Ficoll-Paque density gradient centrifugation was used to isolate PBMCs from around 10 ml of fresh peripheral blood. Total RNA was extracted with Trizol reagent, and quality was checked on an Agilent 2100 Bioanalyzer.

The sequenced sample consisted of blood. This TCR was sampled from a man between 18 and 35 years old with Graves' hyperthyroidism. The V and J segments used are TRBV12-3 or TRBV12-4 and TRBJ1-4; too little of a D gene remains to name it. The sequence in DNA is TGTGCCAGCAACAGACGGAATGAAAAACTGTTTTTT. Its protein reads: CASNRRNEKLFF.